A single sample gave rise to the 28 T cell receptor beta chains below, sequenced in a study of blood T cell repertoires in COVID-19. Some clones are missing from TCRdb's copy, which holds only in-frame ones; the method was immunoSEQ multiplex PCR. The table lists approximately 210,000 clones, 70% to 90% of them singletons. Sequencing was performed on PBMCs or T cells enriched from blood (not recorded which). These receptors originate from a man aged 30 to 39 with acute COVID-19.

The CDR3 is CASSEATGQGATEAFF. The CDR3 region has the DNA TGTGCCAGCAGTGAAGCCACGGGACAGGGGGCGACTGAAGCTTTCTTT. This sequence joins TRBV6-1 and TRBJ1-1, with 12 bases matching TRBD1. This CDR3 has 16 residues. The V gene end was trimmed by 0 bases and the J gene end by 5 bases; junction bases not matched to a gene: 4. In germline, CDR1 is MNHNS, CDR2 SASEGT.

This sequence joins TRBV5-1 and TRBJ2-3; D possibly corresponds to TRBD1 (6 bases). The CDR3 consists of 16 residues. The ends were cut back, 0 bases at V and 1 base at J, with 12 bases in the middle. Germline V gene sequence: CDR1 SGHRS, CDR2 YFSETQ. As DNA, the CDR3 is TGCGCCAGCAGCTTGGATCTCAGGACAGGCACAGATACGCAGTATTTT. Amino acids: CASSLDLRTGTDTQYF.

The CDR3 loop reads CASSSPTGTDTQYF. The CDR3 coding sequence is TGCGCCAGCAGCAGTCCGACAGGGACAGATACGCAGTATTTT. V is TRBV5-1 and J is TRBJ2-3; 7 nucleotides line up with TRBD1. CDR3 length: 14 amino acids. After removal of 4 bases from V and 3 bases from J, the junction contained 5 bases not matched to a gene. Germline CDR1 SGHRS, CDR2 YFSETQ.

The V gene is TRBV11-2, the J gene TRBJ1-5; a possible D gene is TRBD1 (6 bases). The CDR3 covers 15 residues. Trimming pared 1 base from V and 3 bases from J, leaving 10 bases between. From germline, CDR1 is SGHAT and CDR2 FQNNGV. This chain's CDR3 is CASSLGRGPNQPQHF. In nucleotides, the CDR3 is TGTGCCAGCAGCTTAGGCAGGGGACCCAATCAGCCCCAGCATTTT.

The J gene is TRBJ1-5, the V gene TRBV12-5; 9 nucleotides align to TRBD1. J gave up 7 bases and V 6 bases, and 4 bases lay outside the gene matches. Germline CDR1 LGHNT, CDR2 FRNRAP. CDR3 length equals 13 residues. CDR3 sequence (DNA): TGTGCTAGTGGGGGACAGGGAGAACAGCCCCAGCATTTT. Amino acid sequence: CASGGQGEQPQHF.

This clone was seen a single time. The chain uses TRBV6-4 and TRBJ2-2; possibly TRBD1 for D (6 bases). Trimming pared 8 bases from V and 5 bases from J, leaving 15 bases between. CDR1 and CDR2 from the germline V gene are MRHNA and SNTAGT. The CDR3 is made up of 14 amino acids. The CDR3 DNA sequence: TGTGCCAGCGGAAAAGAAGGGGGTACCGGGGAGCTGTTTTTT. This gives the protein CASGKEGGTGELFF.

This chain joins TRBV5-1 and TRBJ1-2; 8 bases line up with TRBD1. V shed 4 bases and J 3 bases; nucleotides not matched to a gene: 5. This CDR3 contains 14 residues. CDR1 and CDR2 from the germline V gene are SGHRS and YFSETQ. CDR3 protein: CASSNGQGDYGYTF. The CDR3 DNA reads TGCGCCAGCAGCAACGGACAGGGTGACTATGGCTACACCTTC.

This chain uses TRBV5-1 with TRBJ1-4; TRBD1 agrees at 8 bases. The CDR3 runs to 14 residues. V trimming: 4 bases; J trimming: 5 bases; junction bases outside the gene matches: 4. Germline V gene lookup returns CDR1 SGHRS and CDR2 YFSETQ. CDR3 sequence: CASSVGQGNEKLFF. The CDR3 DNA is TGCGCCAGCAGCGTAGGACAGGGAAATGAAAAACTGTTTTTT.

This sequence joins TRBV28 and TRBJ2-7; D perhaps matches TRBD1 (5 bases). Trimming left V 7 bases short and J 2 bases short, with 6 bases between. The length of the CDR3 is 11 residues. Germline V gene lookup returns CDR1 MDHEN and CDR2 SYDVKM. The CDR3 sequence: CASTGTYEQYF. DNA of the CDR3: TGTGCCAGCACAGGGACCTACGAGCAGTACTTC.

This rearrangement joins TRBV3-1 (or the pseudogene TRBV3-2) to TRBJ1-6; D gene unclear. The CDR3 contains 19 residues. Germline lookup yields CDR1 LGHDT and CDR2 YNNKEL (reference sequence). Trimming removed 4 bases at V and 0 bases at J, with 19 bases between. CDR3 nucleotides: TGTGCCAGCAGCCGGTTCCCCACGGGTTTCAGCTCCTATAATTCACCCCTCCACTTT. Translating it yields CASSRFPTGFSSYNSPLHF.

Only one count was recorded for this clone. The rearrangement links TRBV19 to TRBJ2-3; D possibly corresponds to TRBD2 (5 bases). Trimming cost V 2 bases and J 0 bases, with 15 bases left between them. Germline values: CDR1 LNHDA, CDR2 SQIVND (reference sequence). The CDR3 spans 17 residues. For the CDR3, the DNA is TGTGCCAGTAGTATAAGTTTTGTGTCGGGGAGCACAGATACGCAGTATTTT. Translating it yields CASSISFVSGSTDTQYF.

The V and J genes are TRBV3-1 (or the pseudogene TRBV3-2) and TRBJ2-1; D possibly corresponds to TRBD1 (6 bases). The CDR3 totals 15 residues. Trimming took 1 base from V and 7 from J, leaving 14 bases between them. The germline V gene encodes CDR1 LGHDT and CDR2 YNNKEL (reference sequence). Written as DNA, the CDR3 is TGTGCCAGCAGCCAAGGAAGTTTTAGGGGGAATGAGCAGTTCTTC. Translated: CASSQGSFRGNEQFF.

The DNA for the CDR3 is TGTGCCAGCAGCCGTAGCGGGGCTAGCACAGATACGCAGTATTTT. Translated: CASSRSGASTDTQYF. This chain connects TRBV5-4 to TRBJ2-3; 8 positions agree with TRBD2. Losses at the gene ends were 4 bases for V and 0 bases for J; bases not matched to a gene: 4. This CDR3 spans 15 amino acids. Germline-derived CDR1 and CDR2 are SGHNT and YYREEE (reference sequence).

This chain links TRBV30 with TRBJ2-3; tentative D call: TRBD2 (6 bases). CDR1 and CDR2 from the germline V gene are GTSNPN and SVGIG (reference sequence). Trimming cost V 1 base and J 0 bases, with 8 bases left between them. CDR3 length equals 14 residues. CDR3 in DNA: TGTGCCTGGAGTGCGGGGGTTAGCACAGATACGCAGTATTTT. Translating gives CAWSAGVSTDTQYF.

This chain joins TRBV9 and TRBJ1-3; maybe TRBD1 (6 bases). Per germline, CDR1 SGDLS and CDR2 YYNGEE. The CDR3 has 17 amino acids. V was clipped by 0 bases and J by 0 bases, with 13 bases between them. This CDR3 is CASSVGAGATSGNTIYF. Written as DNA, the CDR3 is TGTGCCAGCAGCGTAGGGGCAGGGGCCACCTCTGGAAACACCATATATTTT.

The chain recombines TRBV10-3 with TRBJ2-7, with D possibly TRBD2 on 6 matching bases. The CDR3 loop spans 15 amino acids. CDR1 ENHRY and CDR2 SYGVKD come from the germline V gene. Trimming cost V 0 bases and J 3 bases, with 12 bases left between them. CDR3 bases: TGTGCCATCAGTGAGTCGGGGGGAAGGGACTACGAGCAGTACTTC. This sequence encodes CAISESGGRDYEQYF.

The rearrangement links TRBV3-1 (or the pseudogene TRBV3-2) to TRBJ1-5; no clear D. Between the trimmed V and J ends, which lost 1 base and 7 bases, there was a span of 11 bases. The CDR3 consists of 14 residues. Looked up from germline, CDR1 is LGHDT and CDR2 is YNNKEL (reference sequence). The CDR3 protein is CASSQGSEAQPQHF. CDR3 DNA sequence: TGTGCCAGCAGCCAAGGCTCGGAGGCACAGCCCCAGCATTTT.

This CDR3 is CASSLEGVASEQFF. CDR3 nucleotides: TGTGCCAGCAGCTTGGAGGGAGTGGCCAGTGAGCAGTTCTTC. This rearrangement joins TRBV7-3 to TRBJ2-1; D might be TRBD2 (6 bases). Per the germline V gene, CDR1 is SGHTA and CDR2 is FQGTGA. V was shortened by 3 bases and J by 9 bases, with 15 bases between the two germline ends. The CDR3 is 14 residues long.

The count of this clone is one. The V call is TRBV12-5, the J call TRBJ1-6; 7 nucleotides match TRBD1. The trim removed 4 bases at V and 3 bases at J, leaving 9 bases unmatched. The CDR3 has 17 residues. CDR1 is LGHNT and CDR2 is FRNRAP in the germline V gene. The CDR3 region has the DNA TGTGCTAGTGGTTCCAATTCAGGGGGTCTCTATAATTCACCCCTCCACTTT. It specifies CASGSNSGGLYNSPLHF.

The V call is TRBV9, the J call TRBJ1-2; 8 positions match TRBD1. The germline CDR1 and CDR2 sequences are SGDLS and YYNGEE. The CDR3 contains 16 residues. V lost 4 bases, J lost 3 bases, and 11 bases stayed unmatched. CDR3 nucleotide sequence: TGTGCCAGCAGCTTCCACAGCCGGGACAGGCACTATGGCTACACCTTC. Translating gives CASSFHSRDRHYGYTF.

The chain has TRBV30 and TRBJ1-3, with a possible D match to TRBD1 (5 bases). Germline values: CDR1 GTSNPN, CDR2 SVGIG (reference sequence). The CDR3 has 17 residues. Trimming cost V 0 bases and J 7 bases, with 22 bases left between them. The CDR3 loop reads CAWSVLRTSTHGNTIYF. CDR3 nucleotide sequence: TGTGCCTGGAGTGTATTACGGACATCCACGCATGGGAACACCATATATTTT.

V and J are TRBV28 and TRBJ1-5; TRBD1 agrees at 12 bases. This CDR3 is built from 16 residues. The ends lost 3 bases at V and 6 bases at J; junction bases unmatched: 6. Germline CDR1 and CDR2: MDHEN and SYDVKM. CDR3: CASSFPKGQGAQPQHF. CDR3 nucleotide sequence: TGTGCCAGCAGTTTCCCCAAGGGACAGGGGGCTCAGCCCCAGCATTTT.

The chain employs TRBV6-5 and TRBJ2-1; 8 bases line up with TRBD2. Germline V gene sequence: CDR1 MNHEY, CDR2 SVGAGI. V gave up 3 bases and J gave up 5 bases; unmatched junction bases: 6. The length of the CDR3 is 15 residues. The CDR3 loop is CASSYLAGNDNEQFF. The CDR3 nucleotides are TGTGCCAGCAGTTATTTAGCGGGGAATGACAATGAGCAGTTCTTC.

This clone was counted a single time. The rearrangement links TRBV19 to TRBJ1-1, with TRBD1 identical over 7 bases. The CDR3 consists of 15 residues. V dropped 6 bases and J dropped 0; count of bases not matched to a gene: 7. Germline V gives CDR1 LNHDA, CDR2 SQIVND (reference sequence). The CDR3 region is CASRVSGGMNTEAFF. CDR3 nucleotides: TGTGCCAGTAGAGTGTCAGGGGGTATGAACACTGAAGCTTTCTTT.

This chain uses TRBV30 with TRBJ1-5, with D tentatively TRBD1 (5 bases). From germline, CDR1 is GTSNPN and CDR2 SVGIG (reference sequence). This CDR3 spans 14 amino acids. Trimming stripped 1 base from V and 4 bases from J, with 11 bases between. The CDR3 nucleotides read TGTGCCTGGAGTGGTTCAGGGCGTAATCAGCCCCAGCATTTT. Its translation is CAWSGSGRNQPQHF.

V and J are TRBV6-5 and TRBJ1-1; D unclear. CDR1 and CDR2 (germline): MNHEY, SVGAGI. The CDR3 extends over 14 amino acids. Trimming pared 2 bases from V and 0 bases from J, leaving 7 bases between. This CDR3 is CASSYDQVNTEAFF. In DNA, the CDR3 is TGTGCCAGCAGTTACGATCAGGTGAACACTGAAGCTTTCTTT.

The genes are TRBV11-2 and TRBJ2-7; no definite D call. The CDR3 length is 14 residues. Trimming took 0 bases from V and 0 from J, leaving 6 bases between them. The germline gives CDR1 SGHAT, CDR2 FQNNGV. The CDR3 here is CASSLESDSYEQYF. The CDR3 nucleotides read TGTGCCAGCAGCTTAGAGAGCGACTCCTACGAGCAGTACTTC.

This chain connects TRBV9 to TRBJ2-1; 8 bases line up with TRBD2. This CDR3 has 15 residues. V dropped 4 bases and J dropped 2; count of bases not matched to a gene: 5. Looked up from germline, CDR1 is SGDLS and CDR2 is YYNGEE. CDR3 loop: CASSPSGGAYNEQFF. The CDR3 bases are TGTGCCAGCAGCCCGTCGGGGGGGGCCTACAATGAGCAGTTCTTC.